This is a list of T cell receptor beta chains from one sample in a study of regulatory T cells in long-lasting Graves disease. Via MiXCR, TCRdb re-called the multiplex PCR reads, giving one row per CDR3 protein. Found here are 350,000 to 500,000 distinct CDR3 sequences, 12% to 15% of them singletons; the top ten hold over 15%. These data also formed part of another study, on T cells in Graves' hyperthyroidism and ophthalmopathy.

The sample here was peripheral blood mononuclear cells (PBMCs), taken at new diagnosis, from a patient treated with antithyroid drugs. The receptors here all came from a woman in her fifties or sixties with Graves disease. CDR3s include the opening cysteine and the closing phenylalanine or tryptophan. D genes are given only for firm matches. Some rows have no size entry. The others give once, few or many, or a class for an expanded clone.

>many|TRBJ2-1|TRBD1|TRBV11-2
CASSSNRQGPINEQFF
TGTGCCAGCAGCTCCAACAGACAGGGGCCGATCAATGAGCAGTTCTTC
>-|TRBJ2-6|-|TRBV28
CASSLEPSGANVLTF
TGTGCCAGCAGTTTAGAACCCTCTGGGGCCAACGTCCTGACTTTC
>-|TRBJ2-7|TRBD2|TRBV5-1
CASSTLAARKYEQYF
TGCGCCAGCAGCACTCTAGCGGCCAGAAAATACGAGCAGTACTTC
>-|TRBJ1-3|-|TRBV13
CASTLGGNTIYF
TGTGCCAGCACTCTAGGTGGAAACACCATATATTTT
>few|TRBJ2-1|TRBD2|TRBV12-3/TRBV12-4
CASSPNLGLAGGSSYNEQFF
TGTGCCAGCAGTCCCAACCTGGGACTAGCGGGAGGTAGCTCCTACAATGAGCAGTTCTTC
>many|TRBJ1-2|-|TRBV30
CAWSVTPRGQRYGYTF
TGTGCCTGGAGTGTAACCCCTCGAGGACAGCGCTATGGCTACACCTTC
>-|TRBJ1-1|-|TRBV7-9
CASERNTLNTEAFF
TGTGCCAGCGAGCGGAACACTCTGAACACTGAAGCTTTCTTT
>-|TRBJ2-5|TRBD2|TRBV4-1
CASSQVLAGEETQYF
TGCGCCAGCAGCCAAGTCCTAGCGGGTGAAGAGACCCAGTACTTC
>few|TRBJ2-1|TRBD2|TRBV9
CASSVYGTSADNEQFF
TGTGCCAGCAGCGTATATGGGACTAGCGCGGACAATGAGCAGTTCTTC
>many|TRBJ2-3|-|TRBV7-9
CASSLSEDTQYF
TGTGCCAGCAGCTTATCCGAAGATACGCAGTATTTT
>few|TRBJ2-7|-|TRBV27
CASSPTPSEVYEQYF
TGTGCCAGCAGTCCAACACCGAGTGAAGTGTACGAGCAGTACTTC
>-|TRBJ1-4|-|TRBV9
CASSVAVGTLGDNEKLLF
-
>-|TRBJ2-6|-|TRBV5-1
CASSFFPAISGANVLTF
TGCGCCAGCAGCTTTTTCCCGGCGATCTCTGGGGCCAACGTCCTGACTTTC
>many|TRBJ2-5|TRBD2|TRBV11-2
CASSLPPALAGETQYF
TGTGCCAGCAGCCTCCCGCCGGCGCTAGCGGGAGAGACCCAGTACTTC
>few|TRBJ2-1|TRBD1|TRBV19
CASSALPGQGLNEQFF
TGTGCCAGTAGTGCGCTCCCGGGACAGGGTTTGAATGAGCAGTTCTTC
>many|TRBJ2-1|TRBD2|TRBV20-1
CSASTSLAGDHNEQFF
TGCAGTGCTAGCACCTCTCTAGCGGGAGACCACAATGAGCAGTTCTTC
>many|TRBJ2-1|-|TRBV11-2
CASSSPWSRDRTSGNEQFF
TGTGCCAGCAGCTCCCCCTGGAGTCGAGACAGGACGTCTGGGAATGAGCAGTTCTTC